These T cell receptor beta chains were read from a single sample in a study of blood T cell repertoires in COVID-19. Sequenced by immunoSEQ multiplex PCR; TCRdb stores in-frame clones only, minus some. Among 150,000 to 200,000 clones, 75% to 95% were seen once, and the ten largest hold roughly 0.56%. Specimen: peripheral blood. The receptors were gathered from a man aged 50 or older with acute or convalescent COVID-19. The CDR3 runs from the conserved cysteine through the conserved F or W. A D gene is named only where the DNA matches it firmly.

TRBJ1-2,TRBV9,TRBD1,TGTGCCAGCAGCGGGGACAGATCCTATGGCTACACCTTC,CASSGDRSYGYTF
TRBJ2-1,TRBV18,NA,TGTGCCAGCTCAGTGTCCGGGACTGACGATGAGCAGTTCTTC,CASSVSGTDDEQFF
TRBJ1-2,TRBV11-2,NA,TGTGCCAGCAGCGTACAGATTAACTATGGCTACACCTTC,CASSVQINYGYTF
TRBJ2-3,TRBV29-1,NA,TGCAGCGTTGAAGACTCGGGCCGGGGTGGAGATACGCAGTATTTT,CSVEDSGRGGDTQYF
TRBJ2-1,TRBV29-1,TRBD2,TGCAGCGCTAGCGGTTACAATGAGCAGTTCTTC,CSASGYNEQFF
TRBJ1-1,TRBV29-1,NA,TGCAGCGTTGATGCGGTGCCAACTGAAGCTTTCTTT,CSVDAVPTEAFF
TRBJ2-3,TRBV6-1,TRBD2,TGTGCCAGCAGTGTTAAACTAGCGGGGGGGATTAGCACAGATACGCAGTATTTT,CASSVKLAGGISTDTQYF
TRBJ2-2,TRBV6-4,NA,TGTGCCAGCAGTCAAGAGCTGAACACCGGGGAGCTGTTTTTT,CASSQELNTGELFF
TRBJ2-2,TRBV3-1/TRBV3-2,TRBD1,TGTGCCAGCAGCCAAACAGGGGCTGGGACCGGGGAGCTGTTTTTT,CASSQTGAGTGELFF
TRBJ1-1,TRBV4-1,NA,TGCGCCAGCAGCCTCGGACACGCCTACGAGGAAGCTTTCTTT,CASSLGHAYEEAFF
TRBJ2-6,TRBV4-2,NA,TGTGCCAGCAGCCAGCCCGGGACAGCCAACGTCCTGACTTTC,CASSQPGTANVLTF
TRBJ2-7,TRBV18,TRBD2,TGTGCCAGCTCATTGCTAGCGGGGGCCTCCTACGAGCAGTACTTC,CASSLLAGASYEQYF
TRBJ2-7,TRBV5-1,TRBD2,TGCGCCAGCAGCTTTTTAGCGGGAGAGTCCGCCTACGAGCAGTACTTC,CASSFLAGESAYEQYF
TRBJ1-1,TRBV11-1,NA,TGTGCCAGCAGACCTCCCGCAGGGGAGGCTTTCTTT,CASRPPAGEAFF